This T cell receptor beta chain was captured in a study of vaccination and CD4 T cells after COVID-19. The wider study: Six male and four female convalescents took part, two of them Hispanic. Two doses of either BNT162b2 or mRNA-1273 vaccine were given to participants.

Turning to this clonotype: Its antigen is undetermined.

The CDR3 contains 16 residues. V was pared by 5 bases and J by 2 bases, with 8 bases of the junction left unmatched. CDR1 LNHDA and CDR2 SQIVND come from the germline V gene (reference sequence). As to treatment: roughly 10-day PBMC culture with coronavirus spike peptide pools or control peptides (ViraFEST assay). With the Oncomine TCR Beta short-read assay, DNA from cultured CD4+ T cells was sequenced. Each CDR3 protein gets one entry after TCRdb re-called the PCR reads with MiXCR. The sample holds 20,000 to 30,000 distinct CDR3 sequences, 64% seen once. The source is a human donor who had recovered from COVID-19. Material for sequencing was CD4+ T cells from blood, cultured in vitro. This chain uses TRBV19 with TRBJ2-3, with TRBD1 matching over 9 bases. The CDR3 spells CASSLPGQGFTDTQYF. The DNA for the CDR3 is TGTGCCAGTAGTCTCCCGGGACAGGGATTCACAGATACGCAGTATTTT.